Reported below is one TCR beta chain. Its antigen is unknown. The sample is drawn from a study of blood T cells in healthy people across ages. Study-wide points: More naive CD4+ cells and higher diversity marked long-lived donors relative to aged donors.

The CDR3 covers 14 residues. Unmatched junction bases numbered 11, after V lost 5 bases and J lost 10 bases. Germline V CDR1 and CDR2: SQVTM, ANQGSEA. A second PCR, run for roughly 7 to 11 cycles, used a sample-barcoded 5' primer plus a J-beta primer mix. Every individual sample yielded 2.5 million or more paired-end reads (each containing CDR3). Each CDR3 protein gets one entry after TCRdb re-called the 5' RACE reads with MiXCR. The sample includes hundreds of thousands of distinct CDR3 sequences, 58% of them seen just once. Donors ranged from roughly 6 to 90 years old and were healthy Caucasians in Russia. Samples had at least 6 million PBMCs isolated from them.

The sequenced sample was blood. This chain uses TRBV29-1 with TRBJ1-6; TRBD1 matches 7 bases. The clonotype originates from a man aged 25 to 40 in good health. Written as DNA, the CDR3 is TGCAGCGTTTCGATGGCTCAGGGGGGGTCACCCCTCCACTTT. This gives the protein CSVSMAQGGSPLHF.